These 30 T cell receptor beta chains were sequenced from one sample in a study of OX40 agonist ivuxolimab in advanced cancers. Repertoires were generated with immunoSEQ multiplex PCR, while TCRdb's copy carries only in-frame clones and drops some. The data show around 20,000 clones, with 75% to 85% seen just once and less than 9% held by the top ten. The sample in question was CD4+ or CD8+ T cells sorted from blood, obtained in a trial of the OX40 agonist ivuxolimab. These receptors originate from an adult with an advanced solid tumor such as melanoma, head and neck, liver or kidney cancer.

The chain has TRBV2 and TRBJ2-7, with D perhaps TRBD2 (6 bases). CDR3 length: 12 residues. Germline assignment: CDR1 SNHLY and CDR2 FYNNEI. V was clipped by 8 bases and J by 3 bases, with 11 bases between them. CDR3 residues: CASGDFSYEQYF. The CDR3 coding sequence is TGTGCCAGCGGGGACTTCAGCTACGAGCAGTACTTC.

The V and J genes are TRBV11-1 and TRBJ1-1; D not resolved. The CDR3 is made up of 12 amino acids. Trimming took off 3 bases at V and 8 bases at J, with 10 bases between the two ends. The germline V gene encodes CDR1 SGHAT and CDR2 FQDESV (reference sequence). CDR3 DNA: TGTGCCAGCAGCTTCTCCGGGCCAGAAGCTTTCTTT. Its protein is CASSFSGPEAFF.

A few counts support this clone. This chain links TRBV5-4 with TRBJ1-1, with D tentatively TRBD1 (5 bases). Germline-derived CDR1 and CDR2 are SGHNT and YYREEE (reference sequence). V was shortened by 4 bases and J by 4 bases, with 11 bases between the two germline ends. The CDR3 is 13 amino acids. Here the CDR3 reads CASSEGTFTEAFF. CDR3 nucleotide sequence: TGTGCCAGCAGCGAAGGGACCTTCACTGAAGCTTTCTTT. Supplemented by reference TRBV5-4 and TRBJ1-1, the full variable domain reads ETGVTQSPTHLIKTRGQQVTLRCSSQSGHNTVSWYQQALGQGPQFIFQYYREEENGRGNFPPRFSGLQFPNYSSELNVNALELDDSALYLCASSEGTFTEAFFGQGTRLTVV.

In DNA, the CDR3 is TGTGCCAGCAGCTTAGTAGGGGAGGGCTCCTACAATGAGCAGTTCTTC. It translates to CASSLVGEGSYNEQFF. The chain combines TRBV11-2 with TRBJ2-1; 7 nucleotides line up with TRBD2. The ends lost 1 base at V and 0 bases at J; junction bases unmatched: 3. Germline loops: CDR1 SGHAT, CDR2 FQNNGV. The CDR3 contains 16 residues. Based on the CDR3 plus reference TRBV11-2 and TRBJ2-1, the full variable domain is EAGVAQSPRYKIIEKRQSVAFWCNPISGHATLYWYQQILGQGPKLLIQFQNNGVVDDSQLPKDRFSAERLKGVDSTLKIQPAKLEDSAVYLCASSLVGEGSYNEQFFGPGTRLTVL.

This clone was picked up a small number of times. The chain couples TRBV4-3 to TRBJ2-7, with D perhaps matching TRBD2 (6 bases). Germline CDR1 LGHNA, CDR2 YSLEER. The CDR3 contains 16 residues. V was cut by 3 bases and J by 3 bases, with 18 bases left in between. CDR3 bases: TGCGCCAGCAGCCATCCCAAGGAGGGATCCCTCTACGAGCAGTACTTC. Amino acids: CASSHPKEGSLYEQYF.

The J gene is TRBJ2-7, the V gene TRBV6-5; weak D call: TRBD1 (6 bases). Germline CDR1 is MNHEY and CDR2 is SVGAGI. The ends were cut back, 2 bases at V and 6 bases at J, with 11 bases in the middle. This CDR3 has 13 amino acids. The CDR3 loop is CASSYVAGAEQYF. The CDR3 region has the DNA TGTGCCAGCAGTTACGTGGCAGGGGCCGAGCAGTACTTC.

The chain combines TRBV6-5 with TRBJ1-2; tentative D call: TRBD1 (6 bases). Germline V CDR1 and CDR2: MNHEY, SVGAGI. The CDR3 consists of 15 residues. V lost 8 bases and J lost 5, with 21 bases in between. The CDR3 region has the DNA TGTGCCAGCCGCCACAAGGGGGGCGGATTGTATGGCTACACCTTC. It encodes CASRHKGGGLYGYTF.

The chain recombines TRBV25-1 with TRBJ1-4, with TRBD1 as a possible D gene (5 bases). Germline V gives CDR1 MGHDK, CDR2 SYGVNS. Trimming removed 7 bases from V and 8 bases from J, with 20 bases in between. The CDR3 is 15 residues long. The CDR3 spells CASTPPPGSEEKLFF. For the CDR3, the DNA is TGTGCCAGCACTCCACCCCCAGGGTCCGAGGAAAAACTGTTTTTT. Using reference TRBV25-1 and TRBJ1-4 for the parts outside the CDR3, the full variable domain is EADIYQTPRYLVIGTGKKITLECSQTMGHDKMYWYQQDPGMELHLIHYSYGVNSTEKGDLSSESTVSRIRTEHFPLTLESARPSHTSQYLCASTPPPGSEEKLFFGSGTQLSVL.

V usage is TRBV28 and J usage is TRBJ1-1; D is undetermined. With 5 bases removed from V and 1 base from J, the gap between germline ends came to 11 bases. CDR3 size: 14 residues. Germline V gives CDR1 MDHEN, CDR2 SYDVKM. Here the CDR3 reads CASSPSTENTEAFF. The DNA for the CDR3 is TGTGCCAGCAGTCCCTCTACAGAGAACACTGAAGCTTTCTTT.

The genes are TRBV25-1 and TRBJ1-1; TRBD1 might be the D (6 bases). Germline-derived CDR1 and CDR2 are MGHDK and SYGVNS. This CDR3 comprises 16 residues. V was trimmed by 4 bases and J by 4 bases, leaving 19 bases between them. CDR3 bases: TGTGCCAGCAGTGCACAGGGTTACGGCTTGGTCACTGAAGCTTTCTTT. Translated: CASSAQGYGLVTEAFF.

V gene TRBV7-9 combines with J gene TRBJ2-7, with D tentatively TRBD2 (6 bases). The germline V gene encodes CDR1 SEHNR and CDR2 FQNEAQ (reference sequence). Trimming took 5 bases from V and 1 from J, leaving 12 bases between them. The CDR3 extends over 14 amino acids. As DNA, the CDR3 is TGTGCCAGCAGCCAAGGCGGGGAGTCCTACGAGCAGTACTTC. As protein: CASSQGGESYEQYF.

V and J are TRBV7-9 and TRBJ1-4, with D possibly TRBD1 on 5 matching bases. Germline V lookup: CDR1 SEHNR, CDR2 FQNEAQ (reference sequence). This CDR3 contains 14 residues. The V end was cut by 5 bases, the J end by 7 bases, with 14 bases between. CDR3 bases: TGTGCCAGCAGCACAGGAACGGCGGCTGAAAAACTGTTTTTT. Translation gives CASSTGTAAEKLFF.

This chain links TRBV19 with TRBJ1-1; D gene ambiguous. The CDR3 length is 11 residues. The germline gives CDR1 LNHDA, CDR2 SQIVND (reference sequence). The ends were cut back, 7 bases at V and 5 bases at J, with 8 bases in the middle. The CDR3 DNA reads TGTGCCAGTACCATCGCTACTGAAGCTTTCTTT. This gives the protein CASTIATEAFF.

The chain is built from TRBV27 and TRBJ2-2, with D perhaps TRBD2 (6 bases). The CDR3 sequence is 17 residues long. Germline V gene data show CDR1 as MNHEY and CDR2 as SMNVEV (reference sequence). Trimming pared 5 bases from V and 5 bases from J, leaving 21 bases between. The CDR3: CASSRLGTPGRTGELFF. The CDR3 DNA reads TGTGCCAGCAGTCGGCTGGGGACCCCGGGGAGGACCGGGGAGCTGTTTTTT.

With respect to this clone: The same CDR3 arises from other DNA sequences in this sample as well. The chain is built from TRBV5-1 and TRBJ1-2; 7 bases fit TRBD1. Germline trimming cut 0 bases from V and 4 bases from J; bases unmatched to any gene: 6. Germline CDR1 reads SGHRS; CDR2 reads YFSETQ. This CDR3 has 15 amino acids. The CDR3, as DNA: TGCGCCAGCAGCTTGGCCGAGGGGGCCGGCTATGGCTACACCTTC. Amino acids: CASSLAEGAGYGYTF. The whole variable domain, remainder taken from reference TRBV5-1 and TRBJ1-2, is KAGVTQTPRYLIKTRGQQVTLSCSPISGHRSVSWYQQTPGQGLQFLFEYFSETQRNKGNFPGRFSGRQFSNSRSEMNVSTLELGDSALYLCASSLAEGAGYGYTFGSGTRLTVV.

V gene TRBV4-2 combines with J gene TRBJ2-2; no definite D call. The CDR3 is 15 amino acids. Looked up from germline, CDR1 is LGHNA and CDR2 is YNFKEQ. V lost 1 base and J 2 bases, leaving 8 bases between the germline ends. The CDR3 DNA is TGTGCCAGCAGCCAAGGGACCGACAACACCGGGGAGCTGTTTTTT. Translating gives CASSQGTDNTGELFF.

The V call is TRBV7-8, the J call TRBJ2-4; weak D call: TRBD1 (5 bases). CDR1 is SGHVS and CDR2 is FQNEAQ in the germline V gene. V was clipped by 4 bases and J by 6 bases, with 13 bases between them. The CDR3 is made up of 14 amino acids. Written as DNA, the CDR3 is TGTGCCAGCAGCTCAGGATCAAGGGGAAACATTCAGTACTTC. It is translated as CASSSGSRGNIQYF.

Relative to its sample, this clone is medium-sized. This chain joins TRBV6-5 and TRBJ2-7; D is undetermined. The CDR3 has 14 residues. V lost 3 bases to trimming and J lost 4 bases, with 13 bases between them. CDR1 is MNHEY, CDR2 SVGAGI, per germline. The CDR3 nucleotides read TGTGCCAGCAGTTATGGGCGGAAACCGTACGAGCAGTACTTC. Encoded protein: CASSYGRKPYEQYF.

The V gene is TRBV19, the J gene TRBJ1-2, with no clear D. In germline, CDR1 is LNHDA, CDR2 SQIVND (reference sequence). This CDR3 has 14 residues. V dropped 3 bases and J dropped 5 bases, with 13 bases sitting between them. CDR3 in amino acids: CASSIRKRLYGYTF. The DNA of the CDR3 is TGTGCCAGTAGTATCCGGAAACGGTTGTATGGCTACACCTTC.

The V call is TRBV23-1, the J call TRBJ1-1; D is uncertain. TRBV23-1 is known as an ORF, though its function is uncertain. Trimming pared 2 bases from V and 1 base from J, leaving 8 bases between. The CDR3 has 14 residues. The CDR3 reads CASSQPNRNTEAFF. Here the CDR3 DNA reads TGCGCCAGCAGTCAACCTAACAGGAACACTGAAGCTTTCTTT.

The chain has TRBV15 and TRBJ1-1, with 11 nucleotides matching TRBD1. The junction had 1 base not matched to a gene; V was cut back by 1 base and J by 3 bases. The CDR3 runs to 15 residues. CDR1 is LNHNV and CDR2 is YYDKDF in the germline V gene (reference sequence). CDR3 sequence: CATSRGTGGYTEAFF. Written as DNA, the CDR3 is TGTGCCACCAGCAGAGGGACAGGGGGCTACACTGAAGCTTTCTTT.

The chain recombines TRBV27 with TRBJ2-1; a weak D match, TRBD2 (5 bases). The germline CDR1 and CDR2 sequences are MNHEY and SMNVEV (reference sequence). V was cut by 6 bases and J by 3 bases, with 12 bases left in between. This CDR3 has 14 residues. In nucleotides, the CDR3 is TGTGCCAGCAGAGAGCCGGGGATCTACAATGAGCAGTTCTTC. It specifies CASREPGIYNEQFF.

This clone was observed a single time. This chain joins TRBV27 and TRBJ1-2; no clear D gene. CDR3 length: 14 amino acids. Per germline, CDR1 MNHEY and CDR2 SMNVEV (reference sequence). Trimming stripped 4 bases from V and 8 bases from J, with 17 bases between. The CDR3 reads CASSSSPGMRGYTF. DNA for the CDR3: TGTGCCAGCAGTTCCTCCCCCGGCATGAGAGGCTACACCTTC.

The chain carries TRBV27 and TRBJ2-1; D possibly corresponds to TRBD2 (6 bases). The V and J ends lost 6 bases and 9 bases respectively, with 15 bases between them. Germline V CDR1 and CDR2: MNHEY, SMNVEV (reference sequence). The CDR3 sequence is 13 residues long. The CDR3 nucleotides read TGTGCCAGCAGCCCGGGGGTTTTCGGTGAGCAGTTCTTC. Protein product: CASSPGVFGEQFF.

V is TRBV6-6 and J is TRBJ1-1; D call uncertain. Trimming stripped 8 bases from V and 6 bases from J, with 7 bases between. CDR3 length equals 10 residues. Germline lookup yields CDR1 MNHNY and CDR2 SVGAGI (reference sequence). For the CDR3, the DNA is TGTGCCAGCGGAACCCCTGAAGCTTTCTTT. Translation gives CASGTPEAFF.

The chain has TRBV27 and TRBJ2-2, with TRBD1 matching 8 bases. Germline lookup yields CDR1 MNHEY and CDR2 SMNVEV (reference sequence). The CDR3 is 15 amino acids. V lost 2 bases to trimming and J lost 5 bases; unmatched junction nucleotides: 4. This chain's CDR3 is CASSLRDRSTGELFF. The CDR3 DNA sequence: TGTGCCAGCAGTTTAAGGGACAGGTCGACCGGGGAGCTGTTTTTT.

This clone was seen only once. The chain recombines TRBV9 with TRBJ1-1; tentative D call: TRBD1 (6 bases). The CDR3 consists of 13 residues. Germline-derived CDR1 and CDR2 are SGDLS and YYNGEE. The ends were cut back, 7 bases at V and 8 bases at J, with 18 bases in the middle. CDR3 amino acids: CASAESQGPEAFF. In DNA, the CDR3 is TGTGCCAGCGCAGAATCACAGGGCCCCGAAGCTTTCTTT.

CDR3 region: CASSLAGTHQPQHF. As DNA, the CDR3 is TGTGCCAGCAGCTTGGCTGGAACCCATCAGCCCCAGCATTTT. The rearrangement uses TRBV5-6 and TRBJ1-5; D uncertain. The germline CDR1 and CDR2 sequences are SGHDT and YYEEEE. The CDR3 runs 14 residues. Trimming removed 0 bases at V and 5 bases at J, with 9 bases between.

CDR3 sequence (DNA): TGTGCCAGCAGCGTAGGGGGGGCGATTGGAGAGACCCAGTACTTC. This encodes CASSVGGAIGETQYF. This rearrangement joins TRBV9 to TRBJ2-5; D is perhaps TRBD1 or TRBD2 (6 bases each). Germline CDR1 SGDLS, CDR2 YYNGEE. The CDR3 extends over 15 amino acids. V was clipped by 0 bases and J by 4 bases, with 13 bases between them. The variable domain in full, with the rest retrieved from reference TRBV9 and TRBJ2-5, is DSGVTQTPKHLITATGQRVTLRCSPRSGDLSVYWYQQSLDQGLQFLIQYYNGEERAKGNILERFSAQQFPDLHSELNLSSLELGDSALYFCASSVGGAIGETQYFGPGTRLLVL.

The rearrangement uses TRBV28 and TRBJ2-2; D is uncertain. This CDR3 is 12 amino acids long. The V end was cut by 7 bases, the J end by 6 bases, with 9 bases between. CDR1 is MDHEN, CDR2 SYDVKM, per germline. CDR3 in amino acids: CASNRWAGELFF. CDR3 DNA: TGTGCCAGCAACCGGTGGGCCGGGGAGCTGTTTTTT.